This T cell receptor (beta chain) originates from a study of beta chain features in type 1 diabetes. Expressed TCRB transcripts were sequenced after all isolated RNA was converted to cDNA. Only in-frame clones appear in the TCRdb table, and some are missing; sequencing was by immunoSEQ multiplex PCR. The sample consists of some 150,000 clones, roughly 10% of them appearing once. Study outcomes and limitations: Shorter templates may be favored by PCR, equally so in patients and controls. Sampled from patients, naive, central memory and Treg TCRB repertoires appeared more similar than those sampled from healthy donors. There were fewer insertions and more deletions at the VDJ junctions of type 1 diabetes patients. The analysis here could not establish whether HLA type shapes TCRB rearrangement.

Concerning this clone itself: The antigen is unknown.

The sequence came from a woman aged 40 to 55 in good health. Sample: central memory CD4+ T cells from blood.

The CDR3 reads CASSLEGQGVDEQYF. In DNA, the CDR3 is TGTGCCAGCAGCTTAGAGGGACAGGGGGTTGACGAGCAGTACTTC. V gene TRBV7-2 combines with J gene TRBJ2-7; 11 nucleotides match TRBD1. Germline V gene data show CDR1 as SGHTA and CDR2 as FQGNSA. The J segment lost 5 bases and the V segment lost 1 base, leaving 4 bases of the junction unmatched. This CDR3 has 15 residues.